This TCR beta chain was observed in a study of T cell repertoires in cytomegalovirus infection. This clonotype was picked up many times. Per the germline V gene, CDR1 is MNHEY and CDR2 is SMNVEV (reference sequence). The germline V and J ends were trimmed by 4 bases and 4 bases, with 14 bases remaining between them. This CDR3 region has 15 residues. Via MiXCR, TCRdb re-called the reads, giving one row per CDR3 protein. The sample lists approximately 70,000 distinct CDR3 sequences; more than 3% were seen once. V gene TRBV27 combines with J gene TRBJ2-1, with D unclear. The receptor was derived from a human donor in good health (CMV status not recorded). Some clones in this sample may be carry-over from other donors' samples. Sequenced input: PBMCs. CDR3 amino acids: CASSSSSSLYNEQFF. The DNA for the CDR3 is TGTGCCAGCAGTTCCTCCTCCAGCTTATACAATGAGCAGTTCTTC.